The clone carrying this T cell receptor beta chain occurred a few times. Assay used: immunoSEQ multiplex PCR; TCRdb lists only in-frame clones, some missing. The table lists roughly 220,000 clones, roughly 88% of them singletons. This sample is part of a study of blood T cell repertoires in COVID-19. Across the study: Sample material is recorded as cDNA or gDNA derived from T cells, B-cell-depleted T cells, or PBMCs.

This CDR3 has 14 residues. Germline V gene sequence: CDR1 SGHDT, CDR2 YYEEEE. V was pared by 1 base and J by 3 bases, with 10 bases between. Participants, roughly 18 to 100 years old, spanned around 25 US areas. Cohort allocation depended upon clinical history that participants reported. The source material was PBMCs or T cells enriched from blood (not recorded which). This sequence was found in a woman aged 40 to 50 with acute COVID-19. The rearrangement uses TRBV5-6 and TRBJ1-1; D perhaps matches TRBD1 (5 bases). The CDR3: CASSLSGGDTEAFF. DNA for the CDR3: TGTGCCAGCAGCTTGTCGGGAGGGGACACTGAAGCTTTCTTT. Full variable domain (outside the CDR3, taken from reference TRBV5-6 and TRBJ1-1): DAGVTQSPTHLIKTRGQQVTLRCSPKSGHDTVSWYQQALGQGPQFIFQYYEEEERQRGNFPDRFSGHQFPNYSSELNVNALLLGDSALYLCASSLSGGDTEAFFGQGTRLTVV.